This T cell receptor (beta chain) was captured by sequencing in a study of chemoradiotherapy in HPV16-positive cancers. Data came from immunoSEQ multiplex PCR; TCRdb stores just in-frame clones and leaves some out. The table records roughly 8,300 clones, roughly 80% of them present only once. Comment on this clone: Antigen: not known.

Notes on the study in general: Non-HPV-specific T cells did not expand in tumors during treatment, whereas candidate HPV-specific clones and E7-related motifs did.

The source is a human donor with HPV-associated anogenital cancer. This specimen consisted of tumor tissue, obtained from a patient who underwent chemoradiotherapy.

The CDR3 loop reads CASRASVNTEAFF. The CDR3 DNA reads TGCGCCAGCAGGGCCAGCGTGAACACTGAAGCTTTCTTT. V gene TRBV5-1 combines with J gene TRBJ1-1, with D hard to call. Germline V gene sequence: CDR1 SGHRS, CDR2 YFSETQ. Between the trimmed V and J ends, which lost 5 bases and 0 bases, there was a span of 8 bases. The CDR3 loop spans 13 amino acids.